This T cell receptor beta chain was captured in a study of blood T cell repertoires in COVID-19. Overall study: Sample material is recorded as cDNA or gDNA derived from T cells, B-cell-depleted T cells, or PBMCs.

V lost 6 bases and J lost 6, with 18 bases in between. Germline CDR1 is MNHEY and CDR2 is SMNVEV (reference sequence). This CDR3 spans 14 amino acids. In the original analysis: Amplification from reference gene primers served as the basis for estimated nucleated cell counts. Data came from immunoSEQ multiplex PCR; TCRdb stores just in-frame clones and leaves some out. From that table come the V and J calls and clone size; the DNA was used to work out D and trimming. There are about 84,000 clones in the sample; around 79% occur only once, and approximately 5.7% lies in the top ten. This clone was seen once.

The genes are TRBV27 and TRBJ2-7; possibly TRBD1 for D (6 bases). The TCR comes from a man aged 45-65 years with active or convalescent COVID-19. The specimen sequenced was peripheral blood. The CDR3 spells CASSPQGRPVEQYF. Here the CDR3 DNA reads TGTGCCAGCAGCCCACAGGGACGCCCAGTCGAGCAGTACTTC.